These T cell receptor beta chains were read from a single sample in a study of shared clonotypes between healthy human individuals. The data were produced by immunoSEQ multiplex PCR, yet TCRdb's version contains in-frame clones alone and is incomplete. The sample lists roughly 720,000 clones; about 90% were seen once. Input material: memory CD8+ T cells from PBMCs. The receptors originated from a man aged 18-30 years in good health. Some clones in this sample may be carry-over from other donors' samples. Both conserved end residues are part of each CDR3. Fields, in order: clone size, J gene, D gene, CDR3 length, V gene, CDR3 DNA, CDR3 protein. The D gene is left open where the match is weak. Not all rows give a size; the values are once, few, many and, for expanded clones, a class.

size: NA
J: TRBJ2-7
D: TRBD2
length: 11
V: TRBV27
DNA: TGTGCCAGCAGTTGGGGGGGCGAGCAGTACTTC
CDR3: CASSWGGEQYF

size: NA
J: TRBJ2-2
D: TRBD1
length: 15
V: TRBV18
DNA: TGTGCCAGCTCTCCCGGGACAGCGAACACCGGGGAGCTGTTTTTT
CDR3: CASSPGTANTGELFF

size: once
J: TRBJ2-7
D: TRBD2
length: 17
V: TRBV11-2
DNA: TGTGCCAGCAGCTCAGAGCCTAGCGGGAGGGCCGGGTACGAGCAGTACTTC
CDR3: CASSSEPSGRAGYEQYF

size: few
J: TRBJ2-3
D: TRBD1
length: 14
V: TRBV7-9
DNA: TGTGCCAGCGATAAGGGACAGCACACAGATACGCAGTATTTT
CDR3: CASDKGQHTDTQYF

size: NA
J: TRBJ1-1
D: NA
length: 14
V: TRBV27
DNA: TGTGCCAGCAGTTTGCACTCCACAGGGATTGAAGCTTTCTTT
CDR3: CASSLHSTGIEAFF

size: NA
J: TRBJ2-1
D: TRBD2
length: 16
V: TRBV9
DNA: TGTGCCAGCTCCCCCTACGTAGGGACTAGGAACAATGAGCAGTTCTTC
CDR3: CASSPYVGTRNNEQFF

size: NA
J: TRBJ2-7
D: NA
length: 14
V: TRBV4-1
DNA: TGCGCCAGCGCGATACGGGGGGCCTCCTACGAGCAGTACTTC
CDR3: CASAIRGASYEQYF

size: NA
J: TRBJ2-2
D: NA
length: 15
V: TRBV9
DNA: TGTGCCAGCAGCGGGTGGGACACCAACACCGGGGAGCTGTTTTTT
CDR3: CASSGWDTNTGELFF

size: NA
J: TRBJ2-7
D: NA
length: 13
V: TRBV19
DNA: TGTGCCAGTAGTCAGGCGAGCTCCTACGAGCAGTACTTC
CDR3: CASSQASSYEQYF

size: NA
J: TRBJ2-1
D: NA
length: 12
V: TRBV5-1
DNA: TGCGCCAGCAGCTCCAGGGGCGGTGAGCAGTTCTTC
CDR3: CASSSRGGEQFF

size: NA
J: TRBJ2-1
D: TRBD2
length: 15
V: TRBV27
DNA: TGTGCCAGCAGTCTGCGACTAGCGATATACAATGAGCAGTTCTTC
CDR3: CASSLRLAIYNEQFF

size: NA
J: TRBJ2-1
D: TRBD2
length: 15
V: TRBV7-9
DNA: TGTGCCAGCAGCCCCGGACTAGCGGCACACAATGAGCAGTTCTTC
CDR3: CASSPGLAAHNEQFF

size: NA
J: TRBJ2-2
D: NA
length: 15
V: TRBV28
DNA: TGTGCCAGCAGACCCACCTCCGCGAACACCGGGGAGCTGTTTTTT
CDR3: CASRPTSANTGELFF

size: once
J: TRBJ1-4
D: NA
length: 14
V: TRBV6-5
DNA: TGTGCCAGCAGCCCGGGACGGATTAATGAAAAACTGTTTTTT
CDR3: CASSPGRINEKLFF

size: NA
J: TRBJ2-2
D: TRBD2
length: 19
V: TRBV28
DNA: TGTGCCAGCCGAAGCCCTGGACTAGCGGGAGGGAAGAACACCGGGGAGCTGTTTTTT
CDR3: CASRSPGLAGGKNTGELFF

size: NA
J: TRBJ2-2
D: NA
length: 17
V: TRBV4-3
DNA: TGCGCCAGCAGCCAAGCAACGGGATACGCGAACACCGGGGAGCTGTTTTTT
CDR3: CASSQATGYANTGELFF

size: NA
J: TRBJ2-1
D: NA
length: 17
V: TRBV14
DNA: TGTGCCAGCAGCCAAGAGGGCAGGAGGCCCACGTCGGATGAGCAGTTCTTC
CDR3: CASSQEGRRPTSDEQFF

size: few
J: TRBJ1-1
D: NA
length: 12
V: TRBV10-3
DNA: TGTGCCATCAGTAACAGGGATACTGAAGCTTTCTTT
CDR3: CAISNRDTEAFF

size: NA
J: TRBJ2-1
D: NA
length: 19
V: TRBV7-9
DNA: TGTGCCAGCAGCTTAAAGGACATCCTAGAGACTATCCAACACAATGAGCAGTTCTTC
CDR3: CASSLKDILETIQHNEQFF

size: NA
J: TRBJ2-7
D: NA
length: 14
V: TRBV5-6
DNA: TGTGCCAGCAGCTTCGGGGACGGTAACTACGAGCAGTACTTC
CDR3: CASSFGDGNYEQYF

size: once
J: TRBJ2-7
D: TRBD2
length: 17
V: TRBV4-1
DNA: TGCGCCAGCAGCCCCGGGTCTAGCGGGAGGGTCGCCTACGAGCAGTACTTC
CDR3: CASSPGSSGRVAYEQYF

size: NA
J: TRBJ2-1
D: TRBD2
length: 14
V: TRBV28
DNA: TGTGCCAGCAGGACTAGCGGGAGGGCTGTTGAGCAGTTCTTC
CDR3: CASRTSGRAVEQFF